The rows below give T cell receptor beta chains drawn from one sample of a study of cytomegalovirus exposure and HLA in healthy donors. The data were produced by immunoSEQ multiplex PCR, yet TCRdb's version contains in-frame clones alone and is incomplete. The sample contains about 98,000 clones, roughly 70% of which appear only once. The sequenced sample was PBMCs. The receptors were gathered from a male donor in good health and CMV-seronegative. CDR3s include the opening cysteine and the closing phenylalanine or tryptophan. The D gene is left open where the match is weak. Size values are once, few and many counts, or a class for expanded clones, and some rows have none.

clone_size | j_call | v_call | d_call | cdr3_nt | cdr3_aa
. | TRBJ2-7 | TRBV29-1 | TRBD2 | TGCAGCGTCGCGACTAGCGGGACCGCCTACGAGCAGTACTTC | CSVATSGTAYEQYF
. | TRBJ1-3 | TRBV21-1 | . | TGTGCCAGCAGCCCCTGGCTCTCCCCTTACTCTGGAAACACCATATATTTT | CASSPWLSPYSGNTIYF
. | TRBJ2-1 | TRBV7-3 | . | TGTGCCAGCAGCCCCGCAGAGGTCACCTCCTACAATGAGCAGTTCTTC | CASSPAEVTSYNEQFF
. | TRBJ2-1 | TRBV5-1 | TRBD2 | TGCGCCAGCAGCTTGAACCTAGCGGGCGATGAGCAGTTCTTC | CASSLNLAGDEQFF
. | TRBJ2-2 | TRBV27 | TRBD2 | TGTGCCAGCAGTTTCCCCGGGGGGGGGCGCGCCGGGGAGCTGTTTTTT | CASSFPGGGRAGELFF
. | TRBJ1-2 | TRBV7-9 | TRBD1 | TGTGCCAGCAGCCCCACACCGGGACAGGGGGCGCCAGGCTATGGCTACACCTTC | CASSPTPGQGAPGYGYTF
. | TRBJ2-3 | TRBV19 | TRBD2 | TGTGCCAGTACCCAAACTAGCGGCACAGATACGCAGTATTTT | CASTQTSGTDTQYF
. | TRBJ1-4 | TRBV5-4 | TRBD1 | TGTGCCAGCAGCCCTACAGGGGTTGAAAAACTGTTTTTT | CASSPTGVEKLFF
. | TRBJ2-5 | TRBV25-1 | . | TGTGCCAGCAGTGAAGATTCAGGACTCCAAGAGACCCAGTACTTC | CASSEDSGLQETQYF
. | TRBJ2-1 | TRBV9 | TRBD1 | TGTGCCAGCAGCGTAGCCCGGACAGGGGGCCCCAATGAGCAGTTCTTC | CASSVARTGGPNEQFF
. | TRBJ2-1 | TRBV30 | TRBD2 | TGTGCCTGGAGTCCCCTAGCGGGTTACAATGAGCAGTTCTTC | CAWSPLAGYNEQFF
. | TRBJ2-7 | TRBV18 | TRBD1 | TGTGCCAGCTCACCACAGAGGACAGGGGGCGAAGAGCAGTACTTC | CASSPQRTGGEEQYF
. | TRBJ2-2 | TRBV9 | TRBD2 | TGTGCCAGCAGCGTCGGACTAGCGGGAAATTTCGCCGGGGAGCTGTTTTTT | CASSVGLAGNFAGELFF
. | TRBJ1-1 | TRBV7-3 | . | TGTGCCAGCAGCTTCGGGAAGAACACTGAAGCTTTCTTT | CASSFGKNTEAFF
. | TRBJ1-2 | TRBV18 | . | TGTGCCAGCTCACCAGGGGCGGACTATGGCTACACCTTC | CASSPGADYGYTF
once | TRBJ1-3 | TRBV5-8 | . | TGTGCCAGCAGCTTGGGGCAGTTCTCTGGAAACACCATATATTTT | CASSLGQFSGNTIYF
once | TRBJ1-2 | TRBV6-5 | TRBD1 | TGTGCCAGCAGGGACCCGGGACAGGGCTTTGGCTACACCTTC | CASRDPGQGFGYTF